A selection of T cell receptor beta chains follows, all from one sample in a study of T cell responses to AZD1222 COVID-19 vaccine. Some clones are missing from TCRdb's copy, which holds only in-frame ones; the method was immunoSEQ multiplex PCR. This table has 120,000 or so clones, about 90% appearing once. The input for sequencing was peripheral blood, taken on day 0 of AZD1222 vaccination. The receptor source for this set is an adult in good health. The conserved cysteine and the conserved F or W are not part of the CDR3 here. The D gene is left open where the match is weak.

V gene,CDR3 length,D gene,J gene,CDR3 protein
TRBV4-1,15,.,TRBJ2-2,ASSPTLTAANTGELF
TRBV12-2,15,.,TRBJ2-7,ASRLAGTSGRAWEQY
TRBV7-8,12,TRBD1,TRBJ1-1,ASSPFQGGTEAF
TRBV5-1,12,.,TRBJ1-1,ASSLSQANTEAF
TRBV19,16,.,TRBJ1-2,ASTDRDIRGWANYGYT
TRBV3-1/TRBV3-2,13,.,TRBJ1-5,ASSQDGAPGQPQH
TRBV6-2/TRBV6-3,13,.,TRBJ1-6,ASSYSSQGRTPLH
TRBV2,11,.,TRBJ1-1,ASRREENTEAF
TRBV5-1,13,.,TRBJ2-3,ASSLGFTDTDTQY
TRBV27,14,TRBD2,TRBJ2-1,ASSDRSGASYNEQF
TRBV6-2/TRBV6-3,13,.,TRBJ1-4,ASSPRTATNEKLF
TRBV29-1,10,TRBD2,TRBJ2-7,SVGAGVDEQY
TRBV14,15,TRBD2,TRBJ2-2,ASSQELSGANTGELF
TRBV20-1,11,.,TRBJ1-1,SASTGRNTEAF
TRBV19,13,TRBD1,TRBJ1-4,ASSPQRTGEQKLF
TRBV6-5,12,.,TRBJ2-6,ASSYLGGANVLT
TRBV7-9,12,.,TRBJ1-2,ASSWTQMDKGYT
TRBV28,15,TRBD2,TRBJ2-7,ASSFPTGGGFSYEQY
TRBV13,11,.,TRBJ1-1,ASSLDGNTEAF
TRBV4-1,12,.,TRBJ1-1,ASSQDAGDTEAF
TRBV24-1,13,TRBD1,TRBJ2-2,ATSDPGQLGGELF
TRBV7-9,13,TRBD2,TRBJ2-1,ASSQTSGRANEQF
TRBV29-1,7,.,TRBJ2-3,SVDSAQY
TRBV6-2/TRBV6-3,14,.,TRBJ2-2,ASSLGPQRVTGELF
TRBV7-6,11,.,TRBJ2-5,ASSLPGGETQY
TRBV6-5,13,.,TRBJ2-5,ASTGRDTVQETQY
TRBV6-5,12,.,TRBJ1-2,ASLSAGAPYGYT
TRBV24-1,12,.,TRBJ2-7,ATSDDRYPYEQY
TRBV30,11,.,TRBJ1-3,AWRPPSGNTIY
TRBV4-1,14,TRBD2,TRBJ2-7,ASSHTLAGVINEQY